This T cell receptor beta chain was sequenced during a study of T cell changes during pregnancy in multiple sclerosis. Per germline, CDR1 LNHDA and CDR2 SQIVND (reference sequence). V lost 10 bases and J lost 0; bases outside the gene matches: 10. This CDR3 has 15 amino acids. Profiled with immunoSEQ multiplex PCR; TCRdb holds only in-frame clones, not every one. In the table there are around 34,000 clones, roughly nine tenths of which are singletons. This chain uses TRBV19 with TRBJ2-3; the match to TRBD2 covers 7 bases. This TCR derives from a female donor with multiple sclerosis, enrolled in a pregnancy study. The sequenced sample was CD8+ T cells from peripheral blood mononuclear cells, obtained before pregnancy. The CDR3 region is CATARLAASTDTQYF. The CDR3 DNA reads as TGTGCCACCGCTCGACTAGCCGCCAGCACAGATACGCAGTATTTT.